This T cell receptor beta chain appears in the sequencing data of a study of blood T cell repertoires in COVID-19. About the study: COVID-19 samples, acute and convalescent, were from the United States, Italy and Spain. In each case, the material was cDNA or gDNA derived from T cells, B-cell-depleted T cells, or PBMCs.

Germline values: CDR1 MNHEY, CDR2 SMNVEV (reference sequence). The CDR3 spans 15 residues. V was pared by 8 bases and J by 7 bases, with 16 bases of the junction left unmatched. In the source study's methods: Nucleated cell counts were estimated from reference gene primer amplification. Profiled with immunoSEQ multiplex PCR; TCRdb holds only in-frame clones, not every one. From that table come the V and J calls and clone size; the DNA was used to work out D and trimming. The table includes around 200,000 clones, more than 70% detected once. The chain is built from TRBV27 and TRBJ1-2, with TRBD1 identical over 7 bases. The receptor's source is a person aged 65-85 years with COVID-19, enrolled during active disease. Sequenced material: peripheral blood. The CDR3 reads CASGPRGQLRGGYTF. CDR3 DNA sequence: TGTGCCAGCGGGCCGAGGGGACAGTTAAGAGGTGGCTACACCTTC.